This T cell receptor (beta chain) was documented in a study of OX40 agonist ivuxolimab in advanced cancers. TCRdb's table, derived via immunoSEQ multiplex PCR, lists solely in-frame clones and lacks some. The table includes more than 65,000 clones, about 82% detected once. A single count supports this clone. V lost 8 bases to trimming and J lost 3 bases; unmatched junction nucleotides: 5. The CDR3 has 14 residues. Germline V gene lookup returns CDR1 MNHEY and CDR2 SMNVEV (reference sequence). This sequence was found in an adult with an advanced solid tumor such as melanoma, head and neck, liver or kidney cancer. This material consisted of CD4+ or CD8+ T cells sorted from blood, taken in a trial of the OX40 agonist ivuxolimab. The chain uses TRBV27 and TRBJ2-7, with 12 bases fitting TRBD2. The CDR3 protein is CASLRTSGDYEQYF. CDR3 sequence (DNA): TGTGCCAGCCTAAGGACTAGCGGGGACTACGAGCAGTACTTC.